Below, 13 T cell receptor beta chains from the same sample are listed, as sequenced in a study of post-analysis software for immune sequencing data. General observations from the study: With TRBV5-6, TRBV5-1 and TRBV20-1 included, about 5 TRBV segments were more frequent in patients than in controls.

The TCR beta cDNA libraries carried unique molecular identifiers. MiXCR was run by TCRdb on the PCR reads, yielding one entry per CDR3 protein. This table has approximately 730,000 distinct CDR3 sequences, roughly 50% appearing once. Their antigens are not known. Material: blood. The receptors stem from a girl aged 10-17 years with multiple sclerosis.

The CDR3 is CSALYGGTNEKLFF. CDR3 sequence (DNA): TGCAGCGCGTTATACGGCGGAACTAATGAAAAACTGTTTTTT. The chain links TRBV29-1 to TRBJ1-4; D is uncertain. Germline CDR1 is SQVTM and CDR2 is ANQGSEA. Trimming removed 7 bases at V and 1 base at J, with 13 bases between. The CDR3 is 14 residues long.

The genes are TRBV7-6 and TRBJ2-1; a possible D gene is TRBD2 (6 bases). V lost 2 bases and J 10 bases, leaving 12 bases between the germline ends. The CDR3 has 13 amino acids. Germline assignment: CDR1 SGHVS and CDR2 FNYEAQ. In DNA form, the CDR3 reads TGTGCCAGCAGCTTAAGGGAGGAACGGGAGCAGTTCTTC. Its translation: CASSLREEREQFF.

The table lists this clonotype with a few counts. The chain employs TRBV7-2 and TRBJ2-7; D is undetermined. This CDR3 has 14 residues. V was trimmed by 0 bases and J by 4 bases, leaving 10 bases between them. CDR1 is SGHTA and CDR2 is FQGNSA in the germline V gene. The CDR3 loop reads CASSLAGIRYEQYF. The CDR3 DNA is TGTGCCAGCAGCTTAGCAGGTATCAGGTACGAGCAGTACTTC.

The CDR3 sequence: CSVEDQVYKGYGYTF. CDR3 DNA: TGCAGCGTTGAAGATCAGGTGTACAAAGGATATGGCTACACCTTC. V is TRBV29-1 and J is TRBJ1-2; D gene unclear. This CDR3 is built from 15 residues. Trimming cost V 0 bases and J 5 bases, with 16 bases left between them. Germline CDR1 reads SQVTM; CDR2 reads ANQGSEA.

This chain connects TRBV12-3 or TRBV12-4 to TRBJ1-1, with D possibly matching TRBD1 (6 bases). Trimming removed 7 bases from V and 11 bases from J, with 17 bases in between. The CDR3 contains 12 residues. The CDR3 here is CASTLNRVGAFF. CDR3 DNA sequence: TGTGCCAGCACTCTTAACAGGGTAGGGGCTTTCTTT.

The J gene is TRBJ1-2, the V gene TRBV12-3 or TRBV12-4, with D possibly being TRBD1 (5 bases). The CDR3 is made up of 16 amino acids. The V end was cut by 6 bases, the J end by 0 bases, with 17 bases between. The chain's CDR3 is CASSIGAGMSNYGYTF. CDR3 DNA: TGTGCCAGCAGCATAGGAGCAGGGATGTCTAACTATGGCTACACCTTC.

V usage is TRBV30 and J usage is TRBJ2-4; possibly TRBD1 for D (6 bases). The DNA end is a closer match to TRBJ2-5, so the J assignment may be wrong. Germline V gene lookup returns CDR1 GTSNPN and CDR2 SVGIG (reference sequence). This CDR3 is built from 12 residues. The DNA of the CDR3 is TGTGCCGAACAGGGTTTGCGAGAGACCCAGTACTTC. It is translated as CAEQGLRETQYF.

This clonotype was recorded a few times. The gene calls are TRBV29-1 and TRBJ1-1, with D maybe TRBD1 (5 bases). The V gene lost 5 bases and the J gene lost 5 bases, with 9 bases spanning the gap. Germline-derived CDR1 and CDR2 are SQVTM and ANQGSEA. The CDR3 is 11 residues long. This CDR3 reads CSVYWGTEAFF. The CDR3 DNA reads TGCAGCGTTTACTGGGGGACTGAAGCTTTCTTT.

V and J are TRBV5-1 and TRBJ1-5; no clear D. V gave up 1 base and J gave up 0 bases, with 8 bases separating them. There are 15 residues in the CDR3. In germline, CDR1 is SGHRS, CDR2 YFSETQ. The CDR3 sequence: CASSLKQFSNQPQHF. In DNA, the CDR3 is TGCGCCAGCAGCTTGAAACAGTTTAGCAATCAGCCCCAGCATTTT.

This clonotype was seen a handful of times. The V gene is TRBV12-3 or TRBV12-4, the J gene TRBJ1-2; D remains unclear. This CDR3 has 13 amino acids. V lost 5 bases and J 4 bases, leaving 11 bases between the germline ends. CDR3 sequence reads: CASSQIGVYGYTF. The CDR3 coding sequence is TGTGCCAGCAGTCAAATCGGGGTCTATGGCTACACCTTC.

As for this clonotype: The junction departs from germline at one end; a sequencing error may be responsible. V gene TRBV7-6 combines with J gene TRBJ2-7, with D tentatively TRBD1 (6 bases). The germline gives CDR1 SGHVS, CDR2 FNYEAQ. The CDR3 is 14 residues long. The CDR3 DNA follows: TGTGTCAGCAGCTTAGCTGCAGGGGCCTACGAGCAGTACTTC. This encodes CVSSLAAGAYEQYF.

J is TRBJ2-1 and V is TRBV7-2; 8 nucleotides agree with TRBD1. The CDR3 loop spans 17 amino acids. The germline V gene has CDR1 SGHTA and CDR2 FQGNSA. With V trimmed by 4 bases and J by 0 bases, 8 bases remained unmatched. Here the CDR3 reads CASSYTGGWNSYNEQFF. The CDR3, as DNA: TGTGCCAGCAGCTACACAGGGGGTTGGAACTCCTACAATGAGCAGTTCTTC. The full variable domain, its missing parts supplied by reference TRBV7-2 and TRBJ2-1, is GAGVSQSPSNKVTEKGKDVELRCDPISGHTALYWYRQSLGQGLEFLIYFQGNSAPDKSGLPSDRFSAERTGGSVSTLTIQRTQQEDSAVYLCASSYTGGWNSYNEQFFGPGTRLTVL.

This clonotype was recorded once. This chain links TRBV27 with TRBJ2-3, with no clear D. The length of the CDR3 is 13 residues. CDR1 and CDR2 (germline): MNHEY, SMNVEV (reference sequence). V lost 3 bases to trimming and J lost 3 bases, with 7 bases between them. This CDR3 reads CASSFAPTDTQYF. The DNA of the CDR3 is TGTGCCAGCAGTTTCGCCCCTACAGATACGCAGTATTTT.